The rows below give T cell receptor beta chains drawn from one sample of a study of shared clonotypes between healthy human individuals. Clones were read by immunoSEQ multiplex PCR, and TCRdb kept only the in-frame ones, dropping some. The sample consists of roughly 720,000 clones, roughly 88% of them appearing once. The sequencing input was memory CD8+ T cells from PBMCs. The receptors shown here come from a man between 18 and 29 years old in good health. Some clones in this sample may be carry-over from other donors' samples. The CDR3 runs from the conserved cysteine through the conserved F or W. The order of the fields is CDR3 protein, CDR3 DNA, D gene, J gene, V gene, clone size. A D gene is named only where the DNA matches it firmly. Clone size is not always given. Where it is, it says once, few, many or a class for expanded clones.

CDR3: CASSEVGGSNQPQHF; DNA: TGTGCCAGCAGTGAAGTAGGCGGCAGCAATCAGCCCCAGCATTTT; D: .; J: TRBJ1-5; V: TRBV6-1; size: .
CDR3: CASSVAGRGTDTQYF; DNA: TGTGCCAGCAGCGTAGCGGGACGTGGCACAGATACGCAGTATTTT; D: .; J: TRBJ2-3; V: TRBV9; size: once
CDR3: CASSSPDLWAYEQYF; DNA: TGTGCCAGCAGTTCCCCGGACCTGTGGGCCTACGAGCAGTACTTC; D: .; J: TRBJ2-7; V: TRBV28; size: .
CDR3: CASSLAALNTEAFF; DNA: TGCGCCAGCAGCTTGGCGGCGCTGAACACTGAAGCTTTCTTT; D: .; J: TRBJ1-1; V: TRBV5-1; size: .
CDR3: CASSRAGELFF; DNA: TGTGCCAGTAGTAGGGCCGGGGAGCTGTTTTTT; D: .; J: TRBJ2-2; V: TRBV19; size: .
CDR3: CASSFLTLQGGNSPLHF; DNA: TGCGCCAGCAGCTTTTTAACGTTACAGGGAGGGAATTCACCCCTCCACTTT; D: .; J: TRBJ1-6; V: TRBV5-1; size: once
CDR3: CASSQLEGNTEAFF; DNA: TGCGCCAGCAGCCAATTAGAGGGGAACACTGAAGCTTTCTTT; D: .; J: TRBJ1-1; V: TRBV4-1; size: .
CDR3: CASSLVGTGKHEQYF; DNA: TGTGCCAGCAGTTTAGTCGGGACAGGGAAACACGAGCAGTACTTC; D: TRBD1; J: TRBJ2-7; V: TRBV27; size: .
CDR3: CASSIRSPREQFF; DNA: TGTGCCAGTAGTATCCGTTCGCCAAGGGAGCAGTTCTTC; D: .; J: TRBJ2-1; V: TRBV19; size: .
CDR3: CASSVAGGDYNEQFF; DNA: TGTGCCAGCAGCGTAGCGGGGGGGGATTACAATGAGCAGTTCTTC; D: TRBD2; J: TRBJ2-1; V: TRBV9; size: .
CDR3: CASSQKGNRGNTGELFF; DNA: TGCGCCAGCAGCCAAAAGGGGAACAGGGGGAACACCGGGGAGCTGTTTTTT; D: TRBD1; J: TRBJ2-2; V: TRBV4-1; size: once
CDR3: CASSYSRTGDYGYTF; DNA: TGTGCCAGCAGTTACTCGAGGACGGGAGACTATGGCTACACCTTC; D: .; J: TRBJ1-2; V: TRBV6-5; size: .
CDR3: CASSLRGGRFYEQYF; DNA: TGTGCCAGCAGTCTGCGGGGAGGGAGATTCTACGAGCAGTACTTC; D: TRBD2; J: TRBJ2-7; V: TRBV28; size: .
CDR3: CASSHLAGDYNEQFF; DNA: TGTGCCAGCAGCCACTTGGCGGGAGATTACAATGAGCAGTTCTTC; D: TRBD2; J: TRBJ2-1; V: TRBV7-2; size: once
CDR3: CASSYGGQDTQYF; DNA: TGTGCCAGCAGTTACGGGGGCCAAGATACGCAGTATTTT; D: .; J: TRBJ2-3; V: TRBV6-5; size: .
CDR3: CASSSPLAGGGTDTQYF; DNA: TGTGCCAGCAGCTCCCCCCTAGCGGGAGGGGGCACAGATACGCAGTATTTT; D: TRBD2; J: TRBJ2-3; V: TRBV13; size: .
CDR3: CASSVGGQGTEAFF; DNA: TGTGCCAGCAGCGTAGGGGGACAGGGCACTGAAGCTTTCTTT; D: TRBD1; J: TRBJ1-1; V: TRBV9; size: .
CDR3: CASSTTSDKNTEAFF; DNA: TGTGCCAGCAGCACTACCTCGGATAAGAACACTGAAGCTTTCTTT; D: .; J: TRBJ1-1; V: TRBV13; size: .
CDR3: CASSGTGEEKLFF; DNA: TGTGCCAGCTCCGGGACAGGGGAGGAAAAACTGTTTTTT; D: TRBD1; J: TRBJ1-4; V: TRBV28; size: .
CDR3: CASSLARDEYEQYF; DNA: TGTGCCAGCAGCTTAGCACGAGACGAATACGAGCAGTACTTC; D: .; J: TRBJ2-7; V: TRBV7-9; size: .
CDR3: CASSFRTSGRIDEQFF; DNA: TGTGCCAGCAGCTTTAGGACTAGCGGGAGGATCGATGAGCAGTTCTTC; D: TRBD2; J: TRBJ2-1; V: TRBV7-9; size: .
CDR3: CASSSRLRTDEKLFF; DNA: TGTGCCAGCAGCTCGCGACTCCGGACAGATGAAAAACTGTTTTTT; D: .; J: TRBJ1-4; V: TRBV7-8; size: .
CDR3: CASSWAAGWGGYTF; DNA: TGTGCCAGCAGTTGGGCAGCAGGGTGGGGTGGCTACACCTTC; D: .; J: TRBJ1-2; V: TRBV27; size: .
CDR3: CASSQVRTGGTEAFF; DNA: TGCGCCAGCAGCCAAGTCCGGACAGGGGGGACTGAAGCTTTCTTT; D: TRBD1; J: TRBJ1-1; V: TRBV4-1; size: once
CDR3: CATGNRTFSGNTIYF; DNA: TGTGCCACCGGTAACAGGACCTTCTCTGGAAACACCATATATTTT; D: .; J: TRBJ1-3; V: TRBV15; size: .
CDR3: CASRISTRGTNEQFF; DNA: TGTGCCAGCAGGATTTCGACCCGCGGGACTAATGAGCAGTTCTTC; D: .; J: TRBJ2-1; V: TRBV7-9; size: .
CDR3: CASSYSPGGSEQYF; DNA: TGTGCCAGCAGTTACAGTCCTGGGGGTAGCGAGCAGTACTTC; D: .; J: TRBJ2-7; V: TRBV6-5; size: .
CDR3: CASSPEGPGTSGAYVQYF; DNA: TGTGCCAGCAGCCCAGAGGGTCCGGGAACTAGCGGGGCTTATGTGCAGTACTTC; D: TRBD2; J: TRBJ2-7; V: TRBV11-2; size: .
CDR3: CASSEANAGPGGYEQYF; DNA: TGTGCCAGCAGTGAAGCAAACGCGGGCCCTGGCGGCTACGAGCAGTACTTC; D: .; J: TRBJ2-7; V: TRBV2; size: .
CDR3: CATSDPGLAGPNEQFF; DNA: TGTGCCACCAGCGACCCGGGACTAGCGGGACCTAATGAGCAGTTCTTC; D: TRBD2; J: TRBJ2-1; V: TRBV15; size: few
CDR3: CASKDGQTREQYF; DNA: TGTGCCAGCAAAGACGGCCAAACGAGGGAGCAGTACTTC; D: .; J: TRBJ2-7; V: TRBV7-9; size: .
CDR3: CASSWGGGLEETQYF; DNA: TGTGCCAGCAGTTGGGGTGGAGGTTTGGAAGAGACCCAGTACTTC; D: .; J: TRBJ2-5; V: TRBV27; size: .
CDR3: CASRSSGSGYEQYF; DNA: TGTGCCAGCAGGTCTAGCGGGAGTGGGTACGAGCAGTACTTC; D: TRBD2; J: TRBJ2-7; V: TRBV28; size: .
CDR3: CASSVDRVNTEAFF; DNA: TGTGCCAGCAGCGTGGACAGGGTGAACACTGAAGCTTTCTTT; D: TRBD1; J: TRBJ1-1; V: TRBV9; size: .
CDR3: CASSYTSGRPKYEQYF; DNA: TGTGCCAGCAGTTACACTAGCGGGAGGCCAAAGTACGAGCAGTACTTC; D: TRBD2; J: TRBJ2-7; V: TRBV6-6; size: .
CDR3: CAIDAGAEAFF; DNA: TGTGCCATCGATGCCGGGGCTGAAGCTTTCTTT; D: .; J: TRBJ1-1; V: TRBV10-3; size: few
CDR3: CASSLGWQASYEQYF; DNA: TGCGCCAGCAGCTTAGGTTGGCAGGCCTCTTACGAGCAGTACTTC; D: .; J: TRBJ2-7; V: TRBV5-1; size: .
CDR3: CAISESKASRDHEQFF; DNA: TGTGCCATCAGTGAGTCGAAAGCTAGCCGCGACCATGAGCAGTTCTTC; D: .; J: TRBJ2-1; V: TRBV10-3; size: .
CDR3: CASSAPPREGHNEQFF; DNA: TGTGCCAGCAGCGCCCCCCCTCGGGAGGGTCACAATGAGCAGTTCTTC; D: TRBD2; J: TRBJ2-1; V: TRBV9; size: .